Included here is one T cell receptor beta chain sequence, with context. The entry originates in a study of blood T cell repertoires in COVID-19. The CDR3 is 13 amino acids. V lost 5 bases and J 10 bases, leaving 15 bases between the germline ends. Per the germline V gene, CDR1 is MNHEY and CDR2 is SVGAGI. TCRdb's table, derived via immunoSEQ multiplex PCR, lists solely in-frame clones and lacks some. The repertoire consists of about 310,000 clones, with 85% to 90% occurring once and the leading ten covering around 0.98%. The sequenced sample was peripheral blood. This receptor was taken from a woman in her thirties or forties with COVID-19, enrolled during active disease. The genes are TRBV6-5 and TRBJ2-1; possibly TRBD1 for D (6 bases). The CDR3 here is CASSTRTDREQFF. CDR3 bases: TGTGCCAGCAGTACCCGGACCGACAGGGAGCAGTTCTTC.